Listed below are T cell receptor beta chains from one sample, sequenced in a study of T cell repertoires in cytomegalovirus infection. A single record per CDR3 protein comes from TCRdb applying MiXCR to the reads. The data show some 320,000 distinct CDR3 sequences, just under 30% seen once. These receptors' antigens are unknown. This specimen was cultured PBMCs, taken from culture after CMV antigen stimulation. Every receptor here comes from a human donor in good health (CMV status not recorded). Some clones in this sample may be carry-over from other donors' samples. Each CDR3 is given with its conserved first and last residue. D genes are given only for firm matches. Clone size appears in some rows only: once, few, many, or a class for an expanded clone.

D	J	size	V	CDR3	DNA
TRBD1	TRBJ2-5	many	TRBV7-7	CASSFGQGRETQYF	TGTGCCAGCAGCTTCGGACAGGGGAGGGAGACCCAGTACTTC
NA	TRBJ1-5	few	TRBV7-6	CASSQRAGIAQPQHF	TGTGCCAGCAGCCAGAGAGCAGGGATTGCTCAGCCCCAGCATTTT
TRBD1	TRBJ1-5	NA	TRBV19	CASRSTGVYSNQPQHF	TGTGCCAGTAGGTCTACAGGGGTTTATAGCAATCAGCCCCAGCATTTT
TRBD2	TRBJ2-5	NA	TRBV7-2	CASSLSGGMPETQYF	TGTGCCAGCAGCTTATCGGGAGGGATGCCGGAGACCCAGTACTTC
NA	TRBJ2-7	NA	TRBV6-6	CASSPSRASYEQYF	TGTGCCAGCAGCCCAAGTAGGGCCTCCTACGAGCAGTACTTC
NA	TRBJ2-5	NA	TRBV4-1	CASSQDLRQETQYF	TGCGCCAGCAGCCAAGATCTGCGCCAAGAGACCCAGTACTTC
NA	TRBJ2-1	NA	TRBV4-1	CASSHKEQFF	TGTGCCAGCAGTCACAAAGAGCAGTTCTTC
NA	TRBJ1-6	few	TRBV6-1	CASSSRQRGTSPLHF	TGTGCCAGCAGTAGCCGACAACGAGGTACTTCACCCCTCCACTTT
NA	TRBJ2-3	NA	TRBV7-3	CASSPESGTDTQYF	TGTGCCAGCAGCCCAGAGTCTGGCACAGATACGCAGTATTTT
TRBD1	TRBJ1-1	NA	TRBV7-2	CASSFRQGAFTEAFF	TGTGCCAGCAGCTTTAGACAGGGGGCTTTTACTGAAGCTTTCTTT
NA	TRBJ1-6	NA	TRBV7-2	CASSLSQGNSPLHF	TGTGCCAGCAGCTTATCGCAGGGTAATTCACCCCTCCACTTT
TRBD1	TRBJ2-1	few	TRBV19	CASSSDREPSNEQFF	TGTGCCAGTAGCTCCGACAGGGAACCTAGCAATGAGCAGTTCTTC
NA	TRBJ2-2	few	TRBV11-2	CASSLRPGSAGELFF	TGTGCCAGCAGCTTACGCCCAGGAAGTGCCGGGGAGCTGTTTTTT
NA	TRBJ1-5	NA	TRBV6-1	CASSGAGGQPQHF	TGTGCCAGCAGTGGGGCCGGCGGTCAGCCCCAGCATTTT
NA	TRBJ2-6	few	TRBV12-3/TRBV12-4	CASSPASSGANVLTF	TGTGCCAGCAGTCCAGCAAGCTCTGGGGCCAACGTCCTGACTTTC
TRBD1	TRBJ1-4	NA	TRBV11-1	CASSETGHNEKLFF	TGTGCCAGCAGCGAGACAGGGCATAATGAAAAACTGTTTTTT
NA	TRBJ1-4	NA	TRBV28	CASRRQGSEGKLFF	TGTGCCAGCAGGCGCCAGGGGAGCGAGGGAAAACTGTTTTTT
NA	TRBJ2-7	few	TRBV15	CATSVAESYEQYF	TGTGCCACCTCCGTGGCCGAGAGTTACGAGCAGTACTTC
NA	TRBJ1-4	many	TRBV7-6	CASSYDTSNEKLFF	TGTGCCAGCAGCTATGACACCAGTAATGAAAAACTGTTTTTT
NA	TRBJ2-2	NA	TRBV6-1	CASTTRPAGNTGELFF	TGTGCCAGCACCACCCGACCGGCAGGCAACACCGGGGAGCTGTTTTTT
NA	TRBJ2-6	few	TRBV28	CASSFLGEADLGGANVLTF	TGTGCCAGCAGTTTTCTCGGAGAAGCTGACCTGGGGGGGGCCAACGTCCTGACTTTC
NA	TRBJ2-3	few	TRBV20-1	CSARKIAEDPDTQYF	TGCAGTGCTAGAAAAATAGCGGAGGACCCAGATACGCAGTATTTT